Each of the 25 T cell receptor beta chains below was sequenced from the same sample in a study of blood T cells in healthy people across ages. A J-beta primer mix and a sample-barcoded 5' primer were used in a second PCR of roughly 6 to 11 cycles. TCRdb itself ran the 5' RACE reads through MiXCR, one entry per CDR3 protein. The sample includes about 680,000 distinct CDR3 sequences, 45% to 50% of them seen just once. Material for sequencing was blood. The receptors originated from a woman in her sixties in good health.

About this clonotype itself: Compared with germline, one end of the junction differs, possibly owing to a read error. The chain recombines TRBV9 with TRBJ2-5, with a tentative D call TRBD2 (6 bases). Germline V lookup: CDR1 SGDLS, CDR2 YYNGEE. This CDR3 comprises 14 residues. CDR3: CASSVVGGQETQYF. CDR3 in DNA: TGCGCCAGCAGTGTTGTGGGAGGTCAAGAGACCCAGTACTTC.

The chain links TRBV20-1 to TRBJ2-1; 9 bases map to TRBD2. Germline-derived CDR1 and CDR2 are DFQATT and SNEGSKA (reference sequence). V lost 2 bases, J lost 9 bases, and 5 bases stayed unmatched. The CDR3 has 13 residues. DNA for the CDR3: TGCAGTGCTAGACGCGCGGGAGGGCTTGAGCAGTTCTTC. It encodes CSARRAGGLEQFF.

V usage is TRBV6-5 and J usage is TRBJ2-5, with D possibly being TRBD1 (5 bases). TRBJ2-7 explains the end of the DNA better; the J call may be wrong. In germline, CDR1 is MNHEY, CDR2 SVGAGI. CDR3 length equals 15 residues. The CDR3 bases are TGTGCCAGCAGTTACTCCTCAGGCAGGGACTACGAGCAGTACTTC. This codes for CASSYSSGRDYEQYF.

This clonotype was observed at least ten times. The chain links TRBV29-1 to TRBJ1-2; TRBD1 might be the D (6 bases). The CDR3 consists of 13 residues. Looked up from germline, CDR1 is SQVTM and CDR2 is ANQGSEA. Trimming took 0 bases from V and 2 from J, leaving 7 bases between them. The CDR3 protein is CSVEDQGNYGYTF. CDR3 DNA: TGCAGCGTTGAAGACCAGGGGAACTATGGCTACACCTTC. The complete variable domain, with remaining parts taken from reference TRBV29-1 and TRBJ1-2, reads SAVISQKPSRDICQRGTSLTIQCQVDSQVTMMFWYRQQPGQSLTLIATANQGSEATYESGFVIDKFPISRPNLTFSTLTVSNMSPEDSSIYLCSVEDQGNYGYTFGSGTRLTVV.

This clonotype was seen a handful of times. The chain recombines TRBV7-2 with TRBJ1-2; D not resolved. Trimming removed 8 bases at V and 8 bases at J, with 9 bases between. Germline-derived CDR1 and CDR2 are SGHTA and FQGNSA. The CDR3 runs to 10 residues. In DNA, the CDR3 is TGTGCCAGCGGTGTGGGGGGCTACACCTTC. Translated, it gives CASGVGGYTF.

The rearrangement uses TRBV30 and TRBJ2-1, with D possibly matching TRBD2 (6 bases). This CDR3 is built from 13 residues. V was trimmed by 4 bases and J by 5 bases, leaving 12 bases between them. CDR1 is GTSNPN and CDR2 is SVGIG in the germline V gene (reference sequence). The CDR3 DNA is TGTGCCTGGAACCGGGACTTCGACAATGAGCAGTTCTTC. This translates into CAWNRDFDNEQFF.

The chain recombines TRBV12-3 or TRBV12-4 with TRBJ2-5, with D possibly being TRBD2 (6 bases). The CDR3 has 15 residues. Trimming stripped 7 bases from V and 2 bases from J, with 17 bases between. CDR3 sequence reads: CASTYSGLRQETQYF. The CDR3 nucleotides read TGTGCCAGCACCTACTCGGGACTGCGACAAGAGACCCAGTACTTC.

This chain uses TRBV5-1 with TRBJ2-5; a weak D match, TRBD2 (5 bases). Per the germline V gene, CDR1 is SGHRS and CDR2 is YFSETQ. This CDR3 spans 14 amino acids. Trimming took off 2 bases at V and 0 bases at J, with 8 bases between the two ends. CDR3 bases: TGCGCCAGCAGCTTTTCGGACTACCAAGAGACCCAGTACTTC. Protein: CASSFSDYQETQYF.

The chain combines TRBV27 with TRBJ1-5, with 8 nucleotides matching TRBD1. Trimming at V came to 5 bases and at J to 9 bases, leaving 9 bases not matched to a gene. Germline CDR1 is MNHEY and CDR2 is SMNVEV (reference sequence). This CDR3 has 14 residues. The CDR3 nucleotides are TGTGCCAGCAGTCCCGGGACAGGCGTAAGGCCCCAGCATTTT. The encoded protein is CASSPGTGVRPQHF.

The rearrangement uses TRBV20-1 and TRBJ2-7, with a tentative D call TRBD1 (6 bases). Germline assignment: CDR1 DFQATT and CDR2 SNEGSKA (reference sequence). The CDR3 length is 14 residues. V was pared by 0 bases and J by 4 bases, with 13 bases between. CDR3 DNA sequence: TGCAGTGCTAGAGATAGCAGGGGACCGTACGAGCAGTACTTC. It yields the protein CSARDSRGPYEQYF.

This chain joins TRBV12-3 or TRBV12-4 and TRBJ2-5, with D tentatively TRBD1 (5 bases). The CDR3 totals 13 residues. Trimming stripped 6 bases from V and 4 bases from J, with 12 bases between. Written as DNA, the CDR3 is TGTGCCAGCAGCCTCAGGGCCCCAGAGACCCAGTACTTC. Translated: CASSLRAPETQYF.

The rearrangement links TRBV29-1 to TRBJ2-5; D uncertain. V was clipped by 5 bases and J by 5 bases, with 18 bases between them. In germline, CDR1 is SQVTM, CDR2 ANQGSEA. The CDR3 contains 14 residues. The CDR3 is CSVLPRFAWETQYF. The DNA of the CDR3 is TGCAGCGTTCTTCCCAGGTTTGCCTGGGAGACCCAGTACTTC.

This clonotype has only a few counts. The CDR3 DNA reads as TGTGCCAGCAGCGTAGCGGCAGGGGGTACCGACGAGCAGTACTTC. This translates into CASSVAAGGTDEQYF. This chain uses TRBV9 with TRBJ2-7; 7 bases are shared with TRBD1. Trimming took 0 bases from V and 5 from J; bases not matched to a gene: 8. The CDR3 is 15 residues long. Germline V gives CDR1 SGDLS, CDR2 YYNGEE.

The chain is built from TRBV28 and TRBJ2-7, with TRBD2 as a possible D gene (6 bases). CDR3 length equals 15 residues. Germline V gene lookup returns CDR1 MDHEN and CDR2 SYDVKM. V lost 5 bases, J lost 4 bases, and 18 bases lay in between. CDR3 in amino acids: CASSPPSGGVYEQYF. The CDR3 DNA reads as TGTGCCAGCAGTCCCCCCAGTGGCGGGGTTTACGAGCAGTACTTC. Filled out from reference TRBV28 and TRBJ2-7, the complete variable domain reads DVKVTQSSRYLVKRTGEKVFLECVQDMDHENMFWYRQDPGLGLRLIYFSYDVKMKEKGDIPEGYSVSREKKERFSLILESASTNQTSMYLCASSPPSGGVYEQYFGPGTRLTVT.

The rearrangement uses TRBV20-1 and TRBJ1-2; 7 positions agree with TRBD1. This CDR3 contains 12 residues. V lost 3 bases to trimming and J lost 4 bases; unmatched junction nucleotides: 2. Germline CDR1 is DFQATT and CDR2 is SNEGSKA (reference sequence). Here the CDR3 reads CSASSGGYGYTF. In nucleotides, the CDR3 is TGCAGTGCTAGTTCAGGGGGCTATGGCTACACCTTC.

In DNA form, the CDR3 reads TGTGCCAGCAGCTTGGAAGTGGAGGGGGCCCAGCAGTACTTC. Protein sequence: CASSLEVEGAQQYF. V and J are TRBV7-9 and TRBJ2-7, with D maybe TRBD1 (7 bases). This CDR3 comprises 14 residues. The germline V gene has CDR1 SEHNR and CDR2 FQNEAQ (reference sequence). The V gene lost 3 bases and the J gene lost 8 bases, with 17 bases spanning the gap.

The J gene is TRBJ2-7, the V gene TRBV2; unclear D gene. The J call could be wrong; TRBJ2-4 is a better fit for the DNA end. The CDR3 has 13 residues. Germline V gene lookup returns CDR1 SNHLY and CDR2 FYNNEI. The CDR3 nucleotides read TGTGCCAGCAGTGAATTTTCTGAAAACATTCAGTACTTC. It codes for CASSEFSENIQYF.

This clonotype was seen a few times. V and J are TRBV20-1 and TRBJ2-1; TRBD2 is a possible D gene (5 bases). Deletions cut 4 bases from V and 2 bases from J, with 15 bases between. The length of the CDR3 is 15 residues. Germline V gene sequence: CDR1 DFQATT, CDR2 SNEGSKA (reference sequence). This chain's CDR3 is CSATEPSGAYNEQFF. The CDR3, as DNA: TGCAGTGCTACGGAACCCAGCGGAGCCTACAATGAGCAGTTCTTC.

V is TRBV20-1 and J is TRBJ2-1; 8 nucleotides line up with TRBD2. This CDR3 has 16 residues. With 5 bases clipped from V and 4 bases from J, the junction kept 13 bases outside the gene matches. Germline V lookup: CDR1 DFQATT, CDR2 SNEGSKA (reference sequence). The CDR3 loop reads CSAVSSTSGGYNEQFF. The CDR3, as DNA: TGCAGTGCTGTGTCCTCCACGAGCGGGGGTTACAATGAGCAGTTCTTC.

The V call is TRBV7-3, the J call TRBJ2-7, with 8 bases that match TRBD2. Per the germline V gene, CDR1 is SGHTA and CDR2 is FQGTGA. The CDR3 consists of 15 residues. V lost 5 bases and J lost 5; bases outside the gene matches: 11. Here the CDR3 DNA reads TGTGCCAGCAGCCTTCGGAGCGGGAGCGCCAACGAGCAGTACTTC. Protein product: CASSLRSGSANEQYF.

The chain couples TRBV28 to TRBJ2-5; TRBD1 matches 10 bases. The V gene's germline CDR1 is MDHEN and CDR2 SYDVKM. Trimming took 6 bases from V and 6 from J; bases not matched to a gene: 10. This CDR3 comprises 15 residues. This CDR3 is CASRRRPGQGKTQYF. The CDR3 DNA sequence: TGTGCCAGCAGACGAAGACCGGGACAGGGGAAGACCCAGTACTTC.

V and J are TRBV7-9 and TRBJ2-7, with 14 bases lining up with TRBD2. Germline V gives CDR1 SEHNR, CDR2 FQNEAQ (reference sequence). Unmatched junction bases numbered 8, after V lost 5 bases and J lost 2 bases. This CDR3 has 17 amino acids. This CDR3 reads CASSVPRGLAGAYEQYF. The CDR3 nucleotides read TGTGCCAGCAGCGTACCAAGGGGACTAGCGGGAGCCTACGAGCAGTACTTC. Based on the CDR3 plus reference TRBV7-9 and TRBJ2-7, the full variable domain is DTGVSQNPRHKITKRGQNVTFRCDPISEHNRLYWYRQTLGQGPEFLTYFQNEAQLEKSRLLSDRFSAERPKGSFSTLEIQRTEQGDSAMYLCASSVPRGLAGAYEQYFGPGTRLTVT.

This clonotype was counted a few times. The chain couples TRBV10-3 to TRBJ2-5; the match to TRBD2 covers 7 bases. J gave up 4 bases and V 3 bases, and 2 bases lay outside the gene matches. CDR3 size: 13 residues. Germline V gene data show CDR1 as ENHRY and CDR2 as SYGVKD. The CDR3, as DNA: TGTGCCATCAGTGAATCGGGAGGAGAGACCCAGTACTTC. This encodes CAISESGGETQYF.

A word on this clonotype: At one boundary the junction diverges from the germline segment, which might be a read error. This chain connects TRBV9 to TRBJ2-5; TRBD2 matches at 7 bases. The end of the DNA fits TRBJ2-7 better, so the J call may be wrong. The CDR3 spans 14 residues. Germline CDR1 SGDLS, CDR2 YYNGEE. The CDR3 DNA is TGCGCCAGCAGCGTGTCTGGGACTAAATACGAGCAGTACTTC. Its protein product is CASSVSGTKYEQYF.

The chain combines TRBV28 with TRBJ2-5; 7 bases match TRBD2. The CDR3 totals 14 residues. Germline CDR1 reads MDHEN; CDR2 reads SYDVKM. After removal of 3 bases from V and 11 bases from J, the junction contained 12 bases not matched to a gene. The chain's CDR3 is CASSLGGKYNEQYF. The CDR3 nucleotides are TGTGCCAGCAGTTTGGGGGGGAAGTACAATGAGCAGTACTTC.